The next 32 T cell receptor beta chains were all read from a single sample in a study of shared clonotypes between healthy human individuals. Clones were sequenced by immunoSEQ multiplex PCR, and TCRdb holds only the in-frame ones, with some missing. The sample has about 2,500,000 clones, around nine tenths seen once. Sequences were obtained from naive CD4+ T cells sorted from blood. As to subset: CD45RA+ positively selected. These receptors all come from a man aged 18 to 30 in good health.

The chain carries TRBV12-5 and TRBJ2-4, with D possibly matching TRBD1 (6 bases). CDR1 is LGHNT and CDR2 is FRNRAP in the germline V gene. The CDR3 covers 17 residues. Trimming removed 1 base from V and 0 bases from J, with 13 bases in between. CDR3 in amino acids: CASGLETGHLAKNIQYF. The CDR3 DNA sequence: TGTGCTAGTGGTTTGGAGACGGGACACTTAGCCAAAAACATTCAGTACTTC.

CDR3 protein: CASSLASGDTGELFF. The CDR3 region has the DNA TGTGCCAGCAGCTTAGCTAGCGGGGACACCGGGGAGCTGTTTTTT. This chain links TRBV7-6 with TRBJ2-2; TRBD2 matches 8 bases. Germline values: CDR1 SGHVS, CDR2 FNYEAQ. V trimming: 0 bases; J trimming: 3 bases; junction bases outside the gene matches: 0. The CDR3 is 15 amino acids.

This clone was observed a single time. The chain joins TRBV18 to TRBJ1-1; 8 bases align to TRBD1. V was clipped by 10 bases and J by 3 bases; unmatched bases: 10. Germline lookup yields CDR1 KGHSH and CDR2 LQKENI. The CDR3 runs 14 residues. CDR3 sequence reads: CATSSKQGDTEAFF. Here the CDR3 DNA reads TGTGCCACCTCTTCCAAACAGGGGGACACTGAAGCTTTCTTT. Full variable domain (rest looked up from reference TRBV18 and TRBJ1-1): NAGVMQNPRHLVRRRGQEARLRCSPMKGHSHVYWYRQLPEEGLKFMVYLQKENIIDESGMPKERFSAEFPKEGPSILRIQQVVRGDSAAYFCATSSKQGDTEAFFGQGTRLTVV.

The V and J genes are TRBV10-2 and TRBJ1-6; 9 bases are shared with TRBD1. The CDR3 sequence is 12 residues long. Germline V gene data show CDR1 as WSHSY and CDR2 as SAAADI. Losses at the gene ends were 6 bases for V and 12 bases for J; bases not matched to a gene: 3. The chain's CDR3 is CASRGDREPLHF. Written as DNA, the CDR3 is TGCGCCAGCAGAGGGGACAGGGAACCCCTCCACTTT.

This chain uses TRBV6-1 with TRBJ2-5; D may be TRBD1 (6 bases). Looked up from germline, CDR1 is MNHNS and CDR2 is SASEGT. The CDR3 totals 14 residues. V shed 10 bases and J shed 5 bases, with 20 bases lying between them. CDR3 coding DNA: TGTGCCATCAGGGGTGGGGGTGCTGGGGAGACCCAGTACTTC. It translates to CAIRGGGAGETQYF.

The chain is built from TRBV6-6 and TRBJ1-5, with TRBD1 as a possible D gene (5 bases). Germline V gives CDR1 MNHNY, CDR2 SVGAGI (reference sequence). The ends were cut back, 7 bases at V and 0 bases at J, with 13 bases in the middle. The CDR3 spans 15 residues. The CDR3 region has the DNA TGTGCCAGCACCAAAGGACAAATTAGCAATCAGCCCCAGCATTTT. The encoded protein is CASTKGQISNQPQHF.

The chain joins TRBV4-1 to TRBJ2-7, with TRBD1 matching over 11 bases. Germline trimming cut 1 base from V and 5 bases from J; bases unmatched to any gene: 1. This CDR3 has 14 amino acids. From germline, CDR1 is MGHRA and CDR2 YSYEKL. CDR3 in amino acids: CASSQGTGGNEQYF. The CDR3 coding sequence is TGCGCCAGCAGCCAAGGGACAGGGGGCAACGAGCAGTACTTC.

The chain has TRBV9 and TRBJ2-7; TRBD2 matches at 9 bases. This CDR3 is 15 amino acids long. Trimming removed 0 bases from V and 4 bases from J; junction bases left unmatched: 5. Germline lookup yields CDR1 SGDLS and CDR2 YYNGEE. CDR3 sequence reads: CASSVAPSGEYEQYF. The CDR3 DNA follows: TGTGCCAGCAGCGTAGCCCCTAGCGGGGAGTACGAGCAGTACTTC.

This clone was counted a single time. The J gene is TRBJ1-3, the V gene TRBV7-2, with no clear D. With 1 base removed from V and 4 bases from J, the gap between germline ends came to 11 bases. Germline CDR1 is SGHTA and CDR2 is FQGNSA. The CDR3 covers 15 residues. The CDR3 DNA reads TGTGCCAGCAGCTTAGTACAAGCCGGGGGAAACACCATATATTTT. Its translation is CASSLVQAGGNTIYF.

V is TRBV7-2 and J is TRBJ2-4; no clear D. The CDR3 runs 11 residues. Trimming took 1 base from V and 8 from J, leaving 3 bases between them. Germline V gene sequence: CDR1 SGHTA, CDR2 FQGNSA. The CDR3 coding sequence is TGTGCCAGCAGCTTAGAATACATTCAGTACTTC. Residues: CASSLEYIQYF.

V usage is TRBV21-1 and J usage is TRBJ2-5; the table's D call, TRBD2, was not checked against the DNA. TRBV21-1 is marked as a pseudogene. The CDR3 sequence is 13 residues long. The CDR3 DNA reads as TGTGCCAGCAGTCAGGCCGGGGTGGAGACCCAGTACTTC. This gives the protein CASSQAGVETQYF.

The rearrangement uses TRBV28 and TRBJ2-5, with D possibly matching TRBD1 (5 bases). Germline CDR1 MDHEN, CDR2 SYDVKM. Trimming took 5 bases from V and 1 from J, leaving 14 bases between them. The CDR3 length is 15 residues. The CDR3 protein is CASSEAGFGQETQYF. The CDR3 DNA reads as TGTGCCAGCAGTGAGGCAGGGTTCGGCCAAGAGACCCAGTACTTC.

In DNA form, the CDR3 reads TGTGCCAGCTCAATTAATCGGGCAGAAGAGACCCAGTACTTC. Residues: CASSINRAEETQYF. The rearrangement uses TRBV18 and TRBJ2-5, with D unclear. Germline V gives CDR1 KGHSH, CDR2 LQKENI. V was clipped by 5 bases and J by 3 bases, with 13 bases between them. The CDR3 loop spans 14 amino acids.

J is TRBJ2-1 and V is TRBV4-3; D is unresolved. Germline V gene sequence: CDR1 LGHNA, CDR2 YSLEER. There are 12 residues in the CDR3. The ends were cut back, 0 bases at V and 7 bases at J, with 4 bases in the middle. The DNA of the CDR3 is TGCGCCAGCAGCCAAGAGAATAATGAGCAGTTCTTC. This gives the protein CASSQENNEQFF.

The V call is TRBV2, the J call TRBJ2-1, with 14 bases aligning to TRBD2. CDR1 and CDR2 (germline): SNHLY, FYNNEI. CDR3 length equals 17 residues. V was pared by 8 bases and J by 9 bases, with 15 bases of the junction left unmatched. The CDR3 coding sequence is TGTGCCAGCCAACGGGCCGGACTAGCGGGAGGAGATAGTGAGCAGTTCTTC. Its protein product is CASQRAGLAGGDSEQFF.

The V call is TRBV21-1, the J call TRBJ1-2; the table's D call of TRBD1 was not tested on the DNA. TRBV21-1 is given as a pseudogene. The CDR3 runs to 18 residues. For the CDR3, the DNA is TGTGCCAGCAGCAAAGCTTCCAGGGACAGGGTCTGTCGTTATGGCTACACCTTC. Amino acid sequence: CASSKASRDRVCRYGYTF.

The genes are TRBV30 and TRBJ1-4; D is possibly TRBD1 (5 bases). The germline CDR1 and CDR2 sequences are GTSNPN and SVGIG (reference sequence). The CDR3 extends over 21 amino acids. Trimming left V 2 bases short and J 8 bases short, with 36 bases between. The CDR3 sequence is CAWSKSMFGTGSPQNREKLFF. The CDR3 nucleotides read TGTGCCTGGAGTAAAAGTATGTTTGGAACAGGAAGTCCCCAGAATCGGGAAAAACTGTTTTTT. The full variable domain, completed using reference TRBV30 and TRBJ1-4, is SQTIHQWPATLVQPVGSPLSLECTVEGTSNPNLYWYRQAAGRGLQLLFYSVGIGQISSEVPQNLSASRPQDRQFILSSKKLLLSDSGFYLCAWSKSMFGTGSPQNREKLFFGSGTQLSVL.

The V and J genes are TRBV6-6 and TRBJ1-1, with 9 bases identical to TRBD1. V dropped 6 bases and J dropped 2; count of bases not matched to a gene: 7. CDR3 size: 15 residues. Germline-derived CDR1 and CDR2 are MNHNY and SVGAGI (reference sequence). The CDR3 sequence is CASRPTGQGNTEAFF. The CDR3 DNA sequence: TGTGCCAGCAGACCGACGGGACAGGGCAACACTGAAGCTTTCTTT.

The chain links TRBV14 to TRBJ1-3; 8 positions agree with TRBD1. This CDR3 contains 15 residues. The V gene's germline CDR1 is SGHDN and CDR2 FVKESK. V was clipped by 1 base and J by 2 bases; unmatched bases: 1. In DNA, the CDR3 is TGTGCCAGCAGCCAAGTCAGGGGGCCTGGAAACACCATATATTTT. This codes for CASSQVRGPGNTIYF.

The V and J genes are TRBV28 and TRBJ2-3; maybe TRBD2 (7 bases). CDR1 and CDR2 (germline): MDHEN, SYDVKM. Trimming left V 11 bases short and J 0 bases short, with 15 bases between. The CDR3 is 14 residues long. The CDR3 region is CAHRRGGSTDTQYF. The CDR3 DNA follows: TGTGCCCACAGGAGGGGGGGCAGCACAGATACGCAGTATTTT.

The chain links TRBV11-2 to TRBJ2-2, with 7 bases identical to TRBD1. CDR3 size: 15 residues. Germline V CDR1 and CDR2: SGHAT, FQNNGV. V gave up 1 base and J gave up 3 bases; unmatched junction bases: 2. Written as DNA, the CDR3 is TGTGCCAGCAGCTTAGGCACAGGGGACACCGGGGAGCTGTTTTTT. Its translation is CASSLGTGDTGELFF. Supplemented by reference TRBV11-2 and TRBJ2-2, the full variable domain reads EAGVAQSPRYKIIEKRQSVAFWCNPISGHATLYWYQQILGQGPKLLIQFQNNGVVDDSQLPKDRFSAERLKGVDSTLKIQPAKLEDSAVYLCASSLGTGDTGELFFGEGSRLTVL.

This clone was observed a single time. Other DNA sequences in this specimen translate into the identical CDR3. The J gene is TRBJ1-1, the V gene TRBV10-3; no definite D call. The CDR3 has 13 residues. V was pared by 2 bases and J by 1 base, with 5 bases between. The germline V gene encodes CDR1 ENHRY and CDR2 SYGVKD. CDR3 amino acids: CAISEIENTEAFF. In DNA form, the CDR3 reads TGTGCCATCAGTGAGATTGAGAACACTGAAGCTTTCTTT.

The CDR3 bases are TGCGCCAGCAGCTGGGGGGGACAGACTAGGCAAGAGACCCAGTACTTC. Amino acid sequence: CASSWGGQTRQETQYF. The genes are TRBV5-1 and TRBJ2-5, with D tentatively TRBD1 or TRBD2 (7 bases each). The germline V gene encodes CDR1 SGHRS and CDR2 YFSETQ. The CDR3 length is 16 residues. V lost 3 bases to trimming and J lost 2 bases, with 17 bases between them.

The chain recombines TRBV5-6 with TRBJ2-1; possibly TRBD2 for D (6 bases). The germline gives CDR1 SGHDT, CDR2 YYEEEE. The V and J ends lost 1 base and 9 bases respectively, with 8 bases between them. CDR3 length: 12 residues. The CDR3 DNA sequence: TGTGCCAGCAGCTTGACGGGAGCTGAGCAGTTCTTC. It is translated as CASSLTGAEQFF.

V is TRBV18 and J is TRBJ2-7; D is perhaps TRBD2 (6 bases). Germline V gene data show CDR1 as KGHSH and CDR2 as LQKENI. Trimming cost V 11 bases and J 4 bases, with 15 bases left between them. There are 12 residues in the CDR3. This chain's CDR3 is CAAGGNLYEQYF. The CDR3 DNA sequence: TGTGCCGCTGGCGGGAACCTTTACGAGCAGTACTTC. Together with reference TRBV18 and TRBJ2-7, the CDR3 gives the full variable domain: NAGVMQNPRHLVRRRGQEARLRCSPMKGHSHVYWYRQLPEEGLKFMVYLQKENIIDESGMPKERFSAEFPKEGPSILRIQQVVRGDSAAYFCAAGGNLYEQYFGPGTRLTVT.

The chain recombines TRBV6-1 with TRBJ2-6; D is unclear. The CDR3 loop spans 16 amino acids. The germline CDR1 and CDR2 sequences are MNHNS and SASEGT. V lost 4 bases to trimming and J lost 1 base, with 11 bases between them. The CDR3 bases are TGTGCCAGCAGTGTGCAGTCTACGTCTGGGGCCAACGTCCTGACTTTC. Translation gives CASSVQSTSGANVLTF.

The rearrangement links TRBV12-5 to TRBJ1-1; TRBD1 might be the D (5 bases). CDR1 LGHNT and CDR2 FRNRAP come from the germline V gene. V was pared by 6 bases and J by 3 bases, with 14 bases between. The CDR3 contains 14 residues. CDR3 in DNA: TGTGCTAGTGGCTCGGGGTTCAGGGACACTGAAGCTTTCTTT. It encodes CASGSGFRDTEAFF.

A few counts support this clone. The rearrangement links TRBV6-5 to TRBJ1-5; D is perhaps TRBD1 (6 bases). The CDR3 spans 15 residues. Looked up from germline, CDR1 is MNHEY and CDR2 is SVGAGI. V lost 4 bases and J lost 5, with 15 bases in between. The CDR3 sequence is CASSSTGPGYQPQHF. The CDR3 region has the DNA TGTGCCAGCAGTTCCACAGGGCCTGGGTATCAGCCCCAGCATTTT.

The gene calls are TRBV28 and TRBJ2-2; no definite D call. Germline V gene data show CDR1 as MDHEN and CDR2 as SYDVKM. CDR3 length equals 16 residues. The V and J ends lost 7 bases and 0 bases respectively, with 15 bases between them. The CDR3 spells CASTSIVRANTGELFF. The DNA of the CDR3 is TGTGCCAGCACCTCGATAGTCCGCGCGAACACCGGGGAGCTGTTTTTT.

The V and J genes are TRBV5-1 and TRBJ2-5; 14 bases fit TRBD2. The CDR3 runs to 16 residues. In germline, CDR1 is SGHRS, CDR2 YFSETQ. The V and J ends lost 0 bases and 3 bases, in that order; junction bases with no gene match: 1. The DNA for the CDR3 is TGCGCCAGCAGCTTGGAGACTAGCGGGAGGGAAGAGACCCAGTACTTC. Its protein product is CASSLETSGREETQYF.

This chain connects TRBV5-1 to TRBJ2-1, with 7 bases fitting TRBD2. Germline V gene sequence: CDR1 SGHRS, CDR2 YFSETQ. V shed 0 bases, J shed 7 bases, and the junction held 7 bases outside the gene matches. CDR3 length: 15 residues. As DNA, the CDR3 is TGCGCCAGCAGCTTGGGTGGCGGGAGTAGGAATGAGCAGTTCTTC. Translation gives CASSLGGGSRNEQFF.

The chain has TRBV5-1 and TRBJ1-2, with no clear D. The ends were cut back, 1 base at V and 4 bases at J, with 17 bases in the middle. The CDR3 contains 16 residues. Germline V gives CDR1 SGHRS, CDR2 YFSETQ. CDR3 protein: CASSLRTDPGGYGYTF. In DNA form, the CDR3 reads TGCGCCAGCAGCTTGAGGACGGACCCCGGTGGCTATGGCTACACCTTC.